Each of the 29 T cell receptor beta chains below was sequenced from the same sample in a study of blood T cell repertoires in COVID-19. The protocol was immunoSEQ multiplex PCR, while the TCRdb copy is restricted to in-frame clones and leaves out a portion. The sample lists about 320,000 clones; approximately 88% were seen once. Sample: PBMCs or T cells enriched from blood (not recorded which). These receptor sequences come from a man aged 55 to 70 who had recovered from COVID-19.

The rearrangement links TRBV28 to TRBJ1-2; D ambiguous. Germline lookup yields CDR1 MDHEN and CDR2 SYDVKM. V lost 5 bases and J lost 8, with 12 bases in between. The CDR3 length is 12 residues. The CDR3 DNA reads as TGTGCCAGCAGTCCCCTATCGGGAGGCTACACCTTC. Its protein is CASSPLSGGYTF.

The chain is built from TRBV19 and TRBJ2-5, with 13 bases matching TRBD2. CDR1 is LNHDA and CDR2 is SQIVND in the germline V gene (reference sequence). The V and J ends lost 1 base and 6 bases, in that order; junction bases with no gene match: 8. The CDR3 loop spans 17 amino acids. DNA for the CDR3: TGTGCCAGTAGTATAGGTGGACTAGCGGGAGATATGAAGACCCAGTACTTC. Amino acid sequence: CASSIGGLAGDMKTQYF.

The V and J genes are TRBV25-1 and TRBJ2-3; 12 bases align to TRBD1. The CDR3 totals 15 residues. J gave up 7 bases and V 3 bases, and 5 bases lay outside the gene matches. CDR1 and CDR2 from the germline V gene are MGHDK and SYGVNS. CDR3 coding DNA: TGTGCCAGCAGTGATCCGGGACAGGGGGCAAATACGCAGTATTTT. It encodes CASSDPGQGANTQYF.

CDR3 sequence: CASRLTSPGEALRDTLEQYF. CDR3 bases: TGTGCAAGTCGCCTAACTAGCCCGGGCGAGGCATTAAGAGATACGCTCGAGCAGTACTTC. The J gene is TRBJ2-7, the V gene TRBV12-2; whether TRBD2, the table's D call, matches the DNA was not checked. TRBV12-2 is designated a pseudogene. CDR3 length equals 20 residues.

The sample holds one count of this clone. The chain combines TRBV3-1 (or the pseudogene TRBV3-2) with TRBJ2-7, with a tentative D call TRBD2 (5 bases). Germline-derived CDR1 and CDR2 are LGHDT and YNNKEL (reference sequence). The CDR3 has 15 amino acids. V was cut by 4 bases and J by 4 bases, with 17 bases left in between. The CDR3 coding sequence is TGTGCCAGCAGCCCAACGAGGCGGGTCCCGTACGAGCAGTACTTC. This translates into CASSPTRRVPYEQYF.

The chain joins TRBV7-8 to TRBJ1-4; D is uncertain. CDR3 size: 15 residues. Germline CDR1 reads SGHVS; CDR2 reads FQNEAQ. V gave up 4 bases and J gave up 8 bases, with 17 bases separating them. Here the CDR3 DNA reads TGTGCCAGCAGCTCCAGCCCTACTAGAAGGGAAAAACTGTTTTTT. The encoded protein is CASSSSPTRREKLFF.

The chain links TRBV7-8 to TRBJ1-2; D is ambiguous. The CDR3 is 13 amino acids. Germline lookup yields CDR1 SGHVS and CDR2 FQNEAQ. V lost 3 bases to trimming and J lost 3 bases, with 8 bases between them. The CDR3 spells CASSFVSHYGYTF. The CDR3 region has the DNA TGTGCCAGCAGCTTTGTCAGTCACTATGGCTACACCTTC.

The rearrangement links TRBV29-1 to TRBJ1-1; TRBD1 is a possible D gene (5 bases). CDR3 size: 12 residues. Germline CDR1 is SQVTM and CDR2 is ANQGSEA. With 6 bases removed from V and 3 bases from J, the gap between germline ends came to 11 bases. For the CDR3, the DNA is TGCAGCGTAGGCAGGGATTACACTGAAGCTTTCTTT. Amino acids: CSVGRDYTEAFF.

This clone was found a few times. This sequence joins TRBV19 and TRBJ2-1; 11 bases are shared with TRBD2. The CDR3 totals 15 residues. V was clipped by 5 bases and J by 5 bases; unmatched bases: 5. Looked up from germline, CDR1 is LNHDA and CDR2 is SQIVND (reference sequence). CDR3 in amino acids: CASSPGTSGNNEQFF. CDR3 bases: TGTGCCAGTAGTCCTGGGACTAGCGGAAACAATGAGCAGTTCTTC.

The rearrangement links TRBV7-2 to TRBJ2-7; a weak D match, TRBD2 (5 bases). The CDR3 loop spans 15 amino acids. Per the germline V gene, CDR1 is SGHTA and CDR2 is FQGNSA. Trimming left V 1 base short and J 0 bases short, with 10 bases between. The DNA of the CDR3 is TGTGCCAGCAGCTTAGGGCTAGGGAGCTCCTACGAGCAGTACTTC. Protein product: CASSLGLGSSYEQYF.

This rearrangement joins TRBV19 to TRBJ2-7, with TRBD2 identical over 13 bases. Germline CDR1 LNHDA, CDR2 SQIVND (reference sequence). Trimming at V came to 3 bases and at J to 2 bases, leaving 1 base not matched to a gene. CDR3 length: 15 residues. The CDR3 spells CASSMGLAGPYEQYF. Written as DNA, the CDR3 is TGTGCCAGTAGTATGGGACTAGCGGGACCCTACGAGCAGTACTTC.

The V gene is TRBV7-2, the J gene TRBJ2-7; D gene unclear. The CDR3 spans 14 residues. Germline V CDR1 and CDR2: SGHTA, FQGNSA. V was shortened by 1 base and J by 10 bases, with 17 bases between the two germline ends. The CDR3 here is CASSLGAGPPRQYF. The CDR3 nucleotides are TGTGCCAGCAGCTTAGGGGCAGGTCCGCCTCGCCAGTACTTC.

The chain recombines TRBV24-1 with TRBJ2-1, with a weak D call TRBD2 (5 bases). CDR3 size: 16 residues. Per germline, CDR1 KGHDR and CDR2 SFDVKD. V was pared by 4 bases and J by 0 bases, with 12 bases between. CDR3 sequence (DNA): TGTGCCACCAGTGACGCGACGGGAAGCTCCTACAATGAGCAGTTCTTC. It yields the protein CATSDATGSSYNEQFF.

V and J are TRBV28 and TRBJ1-5, with D perhaps matching TRBD1 (6 bases). V was trimmed by 7 bases and J by 4 bases, leaving 14 bases between them. Germline V gene sequence: CDR1 MDHEN, CDR2 SYDVKM. The CDR3 has 14 residues. The CDR3, as DNA: TGTGCCAGCAATAAATTAGGGGGTAATCAGCCCCAGCATTTT. This sequence encodes CASNKLGGNQPQHF.

The chain combines TRBV5-4 with TRBJ2-1; 14 nucleotides line up with TRBD2. Germline V CDR1 and CDR2: SGHNT, YYREEE (reference sequence). The CDR3 sequence is 17 residues long. The V and J ends lost 4 bases and 1 base, in that order; junction bases with no gene match: 4. CDR3: CASSKGLAGGSYNEQFF. The CDR3 nucleotides read TGTGCCAGCAGCAAAGGACTAGCGGGAGGATCCTACAATGAGCAGTTCTTC.

The chain links TRBV7-2 to TRBJ1-2, with D maybe TRBD1 (5 bases). Per germline, CDR1 SGHTA and CDR2 FQGNSA. The CDR3 consists of 16 residues. Trimming cost V 3 bases and J 8 bases, with 22 bases left between them. The CDR3 nucleotides read TGTGCCAGCAGCTTGATCCCCCGGCAGGGTAGAAGAGGCTACACCTTC. Translated: CASSLIPRQGRRGYTF. The full variable domain, completed using reference TRBV7-2 and TRBJ1-2, is GAGVSQSPSNKVTEKGKDVELRCDPISGHTALYWYRQSLGQGLEFLIYFQGNSAPDKSGLPSDRFSAERTGGSVSTLTIQRTQQEDSAVYLCASSLIPRQGRRGYTFGSGTRLTVV.

The CDR3 reads CASSPQDEGVNYGYTF. The CDR3 DNA sequence: TGCGCCAGCAGCCCCCAAGACGAGGGGGTTAACTATGGCTACACCTTC. The V call is TRBV4-1, the J call TRBJ1-2; the D gene is possibly TRBD1 (6 bases). Germline values: CDR1 MGHRA, CDR2 YSYEKL. V dropped 4 bases and J dropped 1 base, with 16 bases sitting between them. This CDR3 spans 16 amino acids.

The chain employs TRBV28 and TRBJ2-2, with a possible D match to TRBD2 (6 bases). Germline CDR1 is MDHEN and CDR2 is SYDVKM. This CDR3 has 15 amino acids. V lost 7 bases, J lost 2 bases, and 14 bases lay in between. The CDR3 DNA sequence: TGTGCCAGCATCGGCGGGGAGCGTAACACCGGGGAGCTGTTTTTT. Protein product: CASIGGERNTGELFF.

The rearrangement links TRBV9 to TRBJ1-2; TRBD1 matches at 7 bases. The germline V gene encodes CDR1 SGDLS and CDR2 YYNGEE. The V gene end was trimmed by 0 bases and the J gene end by 8 bases; junction bases not matched to a gene: 7. This CDR3 has 14 amino acids. CDR3 loop: CASSVERGLGGYTF. CDR3 nucleotide sequence: TGTGCCAGCAGCGTAGAAAGGGGGCTGGGAGGCTACACCTTC.

The V and J genes are TRBV6-5 and TRBJ2-6; D remains ambiguous. V lost 4 bases, J lost 0 bases, and 10 bases lay in between. Germline V gives CDR1 MNHEY, CDR2 SVGAGI. The CDR3 is 16 amino acids. CDR3 region: CASSSRPDSGANVLTF. The CDR3, as DNA: TGTGCCAGCAGTTCTAGACCGGACTCTGGGGCCAACGTCCTGACTTTC.

The genes are TRBV9 and TRBJ2-5, with TRBD2 matching 11 bases. Looked up from germline, CDR1 is SGDLS and CDR2 is YYNGEE. Germline trimming cut 0 bases from V and 5 bases from J; bases unmatched to any gene: 12. This CDR3 is built from 18 residues. The CDR3 sequence: CASSVGGGTSGFRETQYF. The CDR3 coding sequence is TGTGCCAGCAGCGTAGGAGGGGGGACTAGCGGTTTCCGGGAGACCCAGTACTTC.

This chain uses TRBV5-1 with TRBJ2-1, with TRBD2 identical over 7 bases. The CDR3 contains 15 residues. Germline loops: CDR1 SGHRS, CDR2 YFSETQ. V lost 2 bases and J lost 5; bases outside the gene matches: 7. In nucleotides, the CDR3 is TGCGCCAGCAGCTTTATGGCGGGGGACCACAATGAGCAGTTCTTC. Translated: CASSFMAGDHNEQFF.

This clone occurred a few times. The chain recombines TRBV27 with TRBJ1-4, with a tentative D call TRBD1 (5 bases). The CDR3 contains 15 residues. V gave up 7 bases and J gave up 7 bases, with 19 bases separating them. The germline V gene encodes CDR1 MNHEY and CDR2 SMNVEV (reference sequence). The CDR3, as DNA: TGTGCCAGCATGGGGCGGGGTCCTATGGGTGAAAAACTGTTTTTT. Translating gives CASMGRGPMGEKLFF.

The chain uses TRBV28 and TRBJ1-5; tentatively, D is TRBD1 (6 bases). Between the trimmed V and J ends, which lost 2 bases and 0 bases, there was a span of 11 bases. The CDR3 is made up of 16 amino acids. Germline CDR1 and CDR2: MDHEN and SYDVKM. CDR3 protein: CASSLSTGFSNQPQHF. DNA of the CDR3: TGTGCCAGCAGTTTAAGTACAGGGTTTAGCAATCAGCCCCAGCATTTT.

V usage is TRBV10-2 and J usage is TRBJ2-1; D not certain. V was cut by 8 bases and J by 0 bases, with 8 bases left in between. The CDR3 has 13 amino acids. Germline CDR1 reads WSHSY; CDR2 reads SAAADI. Here the CDR3 reads CASVPSSYNEQFF. In DNA, the CDR3 is TGCGCCAGCGTCCCTAGCTCCTACAATGAGCAGTTCTTC.

The chain links TRBV6-2 or TRBV6-3 to TRBJ2-1, with D maybe TRBD2 (6 bases). This CDR3 spans 15 amino acids. The germline gives CDR1 MNHEY, CDR2 SVGEGT. Trimming took 2 bases from V and 5 from J, leaving 13 bases between them. The CDR3 sequence: CASSYGLARNNEQFF. In DNA form, the CDR3 reads TGTGCCAGCAGTTACGGTCTAGCGCGAAACAATGAGCAGTTCTTC.

Concerning this clone: One junction end disagrees with the germline gene, perhaps due to a read error. This rearrangement joins TRBV6-1 to TRBJ2-7, with D possibly TRBD1 on 5 matching bases. From germline, CDR1 is MNHNS and CDR2 SASEGT. This CDR3 region has 14 residues. The CDR3 here is CASSETQGGEPSRF. CDR3 DNA: TGTGCCAGCAGTGAAACCCAGGGCGGAGAACCGTCTAGATTC.

The chain couples TRBV3-1 (or the pseudogene TRBV3-2) to TRBJ1-5; D not resolved. The V end was cut by 2 bases, the J end by 1 base, with 6 bases between. This CDR3 has 14 residues. The germline gives CDR1 LGHDT, CDR2 YNNKEL (reference sequence). CDR3 in amino acids: CASSQRESNQPQHF. Here the CDR3 DNA reads TGTGCCAGCAGCCAACGGGAGAGCAATCAGCCCCAGCATTTT.

The CDR3 region has the DNA TGTGCCAGCAGCCTCGACAGCCAGATAGCCAAAAACATTCAGTACTTC. Its protein is CASSLDSQIAKNIQYF. The V gene is TRBV2, the J gene TRBJ2-4; possible D gene TRBD1, 5 bases. Germline CDR1 SNHLY, CDR2 FYNNEI. The CDR3 is made up of 16 amino acids. V lost 6 bases to trimming and J lost 0 bases, with 15 bases between them.